A selection of T cell receptor beta chains follows, all from one sample in a study of T cell responses to AZD1222 COVID-19 vaccine. Data came from immunoSEQ multiplex PCR; TCRdb stores just in-frame clones and leaves some out. The table records roughly 140,000 clones, almost 90% of them present only once. Sample: peripheral blood, taken 28 days after the second AZD1222 dose. The receptors come from an adult who received the AZD1222 COVID-19 vaccine. Both conserved end residues are part of each CDR3. The D gene is left open where the match is weak. Clone size appears in some rows only: once, few, many, or a class for an expanded clone.

j_call	clone_size	v_call	d_call	cdr3_aa	cdr3_nt
TRBJ1-1	NA	TRBV6-5	TRBD1	CASSRGQLNTEAFF	TGTGCCAGCAGTAGGGGACAGCTGAACACTGAAGCTTTCTTT
TRBJ2-1	few	TRBV7-2	NA	CASSYRRYLEEVGEQFF	TGTGCCAGCAGCTATAGGAGGTACTTGGAGGAGGTTGGTGAGCAGTTCTTC
TRBJ1-6	NA	TRBV7-9	TRBD1	CASSQTGGDNSPLHF	TGTGCCAGCAGCCAGACAGGGGGCGATAATTCACCCCTCCACTTT
TRBJ1-2	NA	TRBV10-1	NA	CASASGGSRARANYGYTF	TGCGCCAGCGCCTCGGGTGGGAGCAGGGCGAGAGCTAACTATGGCTACACCTTC
TRBJ1-2	NA	TRBV11-2	NA	CASSLSQFNYGYTF	TGTGCCAGCAGCTTATCACAGTTCAACTATGGCTACACCTTC
TRBJ1-3	NA	TRBV14	NA	CASSQTGWTIYF	TGTGCCAGCAGCCAAACCGGCTGGACCATATATTTT
TRBJ2-4	NA	TRBV7-9	NA	CASSLTESRAKNIQYF	TGTGCCAGCAGCTTAACAGAAAGTCGAGCCAAAAACATTCAGTACTTC
TRBJ2-1	NA	TRBV6-1	NA	CASSDFEQFF	TGTGCCAGCAGTGATTTTGAGCAGTTCTTC
TRBJ1-3	NA	TRBV18	TRBD1	CASSPNPGTGRNTIYF	TGTGCCAGCTCGCCTAATCCTGGGACAGGCAGAAACACCATATATTTT
TRBJ1-1	once	TRBV6-5	TRBD1	CASRAGTGEATEAFF	TGTGCCAGCAGGGCCGGGACAGGGGAGGCTACTGAAGCTTTCTTT
TRBJ1-5	NA	TRBV28	NA	CASSLRTTLGYSNQPQHF	TGTGCCAGCAGTTTAAGGACAACTCTGGGGTATAGCAATCAGCCCCAGCATTTT
TRBJ1-1	NA	TRBV5-4	NA	CASSRSTVNTEAFF	TGTGCCAGCAGCCGGTCTACGGTAAACACTGAAGCTTTCTTT
TRBJ2-2	NA	TRBV10-3	NA	CAISDPRNTGELFF	TGTGCCATCAGTGACCCCCGGAACACCGGGGAGCTGTTTTTT
TRBJ2-2	NA	TRBV6-5	TRBD1	CASSSHRGRIVGELFF	TGTGCCAGCAGTTCACACAGGGGGCGAATCGTCGGGGAGCTGTTTTTT
TRBJ1-1	NA	TRBV18	NA	CASSPTPGMDFF	TGTGCCAGCTCACCGACTCCAGGGATGGATTTCTTT
TRBJ2-2	once	TRBV9	NA	CASSGLASVPGELFF	TGTGCCAGCAGCGGTCTAGCATCTGTCCCCGGGGAGCTGTTTTTT
TRBJ2-3	once	TRBV9	NA	CASSVAWGRSEPSTDTQYF	TGTGCCAGCAGCGTAGCTTGGGGGCGTAGCGAACCTAGCACAGATACGCAGTATTTT
TRBJ2-6	NA	TRBV27	NA	CASSTGTSGANVLTF	TGTGCCAGCAGTACCGGCACTTCTGGGGCCAACGTCCTGACTTTC
TRBJ2-7	once	TRBV28	NA	CASSFRTPPYEQYF	TGTGCCAGCAGTTTCCGGACGCCTCCTTACGAGCAGTACTTC
TRBJ2-2	few	TRBV7-8	NA	CASSPTGELFF	TGTGCCAGCAGCCCCACCGGGGAGCTGTTTTTT
TRBJ1-2	once	TRBV4-3	NA	CASKRDSGGGYGYTF	TGCGCCAGCAAAAGGGATTCGGGGGGAGGATATGGCTACACCTTC
TRBJ2-1	NA	TRBV6-5	TRBD2	CASSLGGSRYNEQFF	TGTGCCAGCTCCCTCGGCGGGAGTCGCTACAATGAGCAGTTCTTC
TRBJ2-3	NA	TRBV11-2	NA	CASSLSGQTGGTQYF	TGTGCCAGCAGCCTGAGCGGTCAGACCGGGGGTACGCAGTATTTT